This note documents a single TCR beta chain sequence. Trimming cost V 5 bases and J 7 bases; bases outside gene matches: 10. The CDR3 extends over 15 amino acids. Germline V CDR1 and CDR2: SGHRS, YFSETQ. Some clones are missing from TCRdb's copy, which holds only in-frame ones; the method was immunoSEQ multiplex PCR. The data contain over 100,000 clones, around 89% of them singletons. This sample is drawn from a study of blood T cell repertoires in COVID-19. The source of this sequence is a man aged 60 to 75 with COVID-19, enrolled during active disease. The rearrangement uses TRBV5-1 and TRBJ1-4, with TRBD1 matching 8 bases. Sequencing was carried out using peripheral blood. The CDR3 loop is CASSFGQGLFEKLFF. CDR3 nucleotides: TGCGCCAGCAGTTTTGGACAGGGTCTGTTTGAAAAACTGTTTTTT.